Below are 12 T cell receptor beta chains sequenced from a single sample in a study of response to subunit inactivated influenza vaccine. TCRdb reanalysed the RT-PCR reads using MiXCR and keeps one entry per CDR3 protein. The sample shows about 540,000 distinct CDR3 sequences, under 25% of them seen only once. The sample also formed part of further work on T cells expressing NK-cell markers. According to that study: 5'RACE template switching built TCR beta cDNA with unique molecular identifiers.

Sequenced here: CD4+ T cells sorted from PBMCs, sampled roughly 12 days after vaccination. The receptors come from a man aged 45-65 years who received an inactivated influenza vaccine.

This clonotype was counted a few times. CDR3 protein: CASSLAGTAPGEQYF. CDR3 sequence (DNA): TGTGCCAGCAGCTTAGCGGGGACGGCCCCCGGAGAGCAGTACTTC. The rearrangement joins TRBV7-2 to TRBJ2-7; D is possibly TRBD1 or TRBD2 (5 bases each). The CDR3 has 15 amino acids. The V and J ends lost 0 bases and 7 bases respectively, with 16 bases between them. Per the germline V gene, CDR1 is SGHTA and CDR2 is FQGNSA.

This chain links TRBV12-3 or TRBV12-4 with TRBJ2-2; TRBD2 agrees at 7 bases. CDR3 length: 16 residues. V dropped 5 bases and J dropped 3; count of bases not matched to a gene: 9. CDR3 sequence: CASSRTRAPYTGELFF. CDR3 sequence (DNA): TGTGCCAGCAGTCGGACTAGGGCGCCGTACACCGGGGAGCTGTTTTTT.

This clonotype was recorded at least ten times. V usage is TRBV29-1 and J usage is TRBJ2-1; maybe TRBD2 (5 bases). The CDR3 has 13 residues. Trimming removed 3 bases at V and 8 bases at J, with 14 bases between. Per germline, CDR1 SQVTM and CDR2 ANQGSEA. This chain's CDR3 is CSVERAPWDEQFF. The DNA of the CDR3 is TGCAGCGTTGAGCGGGCCCCTTGGGATGAGCAGTTCTTC.

This chain uses TRBV2 with TRBJ2-7; 7 positions match TRBD2. The CDR3 is 14 residues long. CDR1 is SNHLY, CDR2 FYNNEI, per germline. Trimming removed 2 bases from V and 4 bases from J; junction bases left unmatched: 5. The CDR3 DNA is TGTGCCAGCAGTGAACAGGGACTACGTTACGAGCAGTACTTC. It encodes CASSEQGLRYEQYF. Looking up the rest from reference TRBV2 and TRBJ2-7 gives the full variable domain: EPEVTQTPSHQVTQMGQEVILRCVPISNHLYFYWYRQILGQKVEFLVSFYNNEISEKSEIFDDQFSVERPDGSNFTLKIRSTKLEDSAMYFCASSEQGLRYEQYFGPGTRLTVT.

This clonotype occurred a few times. V and J are TRBV11-2 and TRBJ2-2, with D tentatively TRBD1 (5 bases). The CDR3 has 16 residues. Germline CDR1 is SGHAT and CDR2 is FQNNGV. V was clipped by 2 bases and J by 6 bases, with 16 bases between them. The CDR3 sequence: CASSLPRTRKPGELFF. In DNA form, the CDR3 reads TGTGCCAGCAGCTTACCCAGGACACGTAAACCCGGGGAGCTGTTTTTT.

V and J are TRBV7-2 and TRBJ1-5, with no clear D. The CDR3 length is 13 residues. V lost 1 base to trimming and J lost 10 bases, with 11 bases between them. Germline values: CDR1 SGHTA, CDR2 FQGNSA. The CDR3 sequence: CASSLEVESPQHF. CDR3 nucleotides: TGTGCCAGCAGCTTAGAAGTTGAGTCCCCCCAGCATTTT.

V gene TRBV20-1 combines with J gene TRBJ2-1, with 11 positions matching TRBD2. The V and J ends lost 6 bases and 9 bases, in that order; junction bases with no gene match: 10. This CDR3 comprises 14 residues. The V gene's germline CDR1 is DFQATT and CDR2 SNEGSKA (reference sequence). DNA of the CDR3: TGCAGTGCCGCTACTAGCGGGAGATCGGGTGAGCAGTTCTTC. It encodes CSAATSGRSGEQFF.

This clonotype appeared a few times. This chain links TRBV24-1 with TRBJ1-2; D is unclear. V lost 6 bases to trimming and J lost 2 bases, with 9 bases between them. This CDR3 has 13 amino acids. CDR1 and CDR2 (germline): KGHDR, SFDVKD. CDR3 DNA: TGTGCCACCAGTACAACAACCAACTATGGCTACACCTTC. This codes for CATSTTTNYGYTF.

The table lists this clonotype with a few counts. This rearrangement joins TRBV10-3 to TRBJ1-4; TRBD1 is a possible D gene (6 bases). Trimming left V 10 bases short and J 2 bases short, with 11 bases between. CDR3 length equals 13 residues. Germline V CDR1 and CDR2: ENHRY, SYGVKD. The CDR3 DNA is TGTGCCACCCAACAGGGTACTAATGAAAAACTGTTTTTT. Translated: CATQQGTNEKLFF.

This clonotype was found a few times. The chain has TRBV11-3 and TRBJ2-3; D may be TRBD2 (5 bases). V was shortened by 2 bases and J by 6 bases, with 12 bases between the two germline ends. Germline lookup yields CDR1 SGHNT and CDR2 YENEEA. This CDR3 has 14 amino acids. The CDR3: CASSLHRGFDTQYF. CDR3 sequence (DNA): TGTGCCAGCAGCTTACATAGAGGGTTTGATACGCAGTATTTT.

The chain links TRBV7-9 to TRBJ2-2; 9 positions match TRBD1. After removal of 5 bases from V and 1 base from J, the junction contained 5 bases not matched to a gene. The germline CDR1 and CDR2 sequences are SEHNR and FQNEAQ (reference sequence). CDR3 length equals 16 residues. The CDR3: CASSRGTGRNTGELFF. The CDR3 coding sequence is TGTGCCAGCAGCCGCGGGACAGGGAGGAACACCGGGGAGCTGTTTTTT.

This clonotype turned up a few times. The rearrangement uses TRBV29-1 and TRBJ1-4; 9 bases fit TRBD1. CDR1 is SQVTM and CDR2 is ANQGSEA in the germline V gene. CDR3 length: 13 residues. J lost 5 bases, V lost 6 bases, and 4 bases had no gene match. CDR3 nucleotide sequence: TGCAGCGTGACGGGACAGGGCAATGAAAAACTGTTTTTT. Translating it yields CSVTGQGNEKLFF.